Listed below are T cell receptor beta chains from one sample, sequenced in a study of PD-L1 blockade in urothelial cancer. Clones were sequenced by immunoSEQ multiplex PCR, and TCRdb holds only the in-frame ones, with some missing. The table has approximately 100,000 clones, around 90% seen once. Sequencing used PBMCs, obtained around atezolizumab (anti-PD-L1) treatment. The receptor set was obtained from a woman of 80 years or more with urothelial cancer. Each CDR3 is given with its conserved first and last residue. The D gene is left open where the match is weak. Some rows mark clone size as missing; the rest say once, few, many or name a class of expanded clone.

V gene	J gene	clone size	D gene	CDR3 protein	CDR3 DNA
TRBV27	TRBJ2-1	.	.	CASSFALGPYNEQFF	TGTGCCAGCAGTTTCGCACTTGGGCCTTACAATGAGCAGTTCTTC
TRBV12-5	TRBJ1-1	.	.	CASGLVGSTEAFF	TGTGCTAGTGGTTTAGTGGGGAGTACTGAAGCTTTCTTT
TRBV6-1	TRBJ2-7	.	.	CASSDVVVALPHEQYF	TGTGCCAGCAGTGATGTAGTTGTAGCTCTGCCCCACGAGCAGTACTTC
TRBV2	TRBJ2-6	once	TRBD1	CASKPGQGKSGANVLTF	TGTGCCAGCAAGCCGGGACAGGGTAAATCTGGGGCCAACGTCCTGACTTTC
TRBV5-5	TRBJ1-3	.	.	CASSLAGTGGNTIYF	TGTGCCAGCAGCTTGGCCGGGACTGGAGGAAACACCATATATTTT
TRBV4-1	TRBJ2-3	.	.	CASSRTLAGDVDTQYF	TGCGCCAGCAGCCGCACATTAGCTGGAGATGTAGATACGCAGTATTTT
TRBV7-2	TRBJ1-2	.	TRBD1	CASSSNRGQNGYTF	TGTGCCAGCAGCTCTAACAGGGGGCAAAATGGCTACACCTTC
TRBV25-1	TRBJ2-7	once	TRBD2	CASRGSGSYEQYF	TGTGCCAGCAGGGGTAGCGGGAGTTACGAGCAGTACTTC
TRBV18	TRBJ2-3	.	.	CASSSYTDTQYF	TGTGCCAGCTCATCCTACACAGATACGCAGTATTTT
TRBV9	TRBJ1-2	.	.	CASSVDGSNYGYTF	TGTGCCAGCAGCGTAGACGGGAGCAACTATGGCTACACCTTC
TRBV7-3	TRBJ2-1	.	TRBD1	CASSYDREWGNEQFF	TGTGCCAGCAGCTACGACAGGGAATGGGGCAATGAGCAGTTCTTC
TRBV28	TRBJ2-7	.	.	CASRTQGSRYEQYF	TGTGCCAGCAGAACCCAGGGGTCGCGATACGAGCAGTACTTC
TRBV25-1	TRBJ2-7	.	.	CASSEYNSYEQYF	TGTGCCAGCAGTGAATATAATTCCTACGAGCAGTACTTC
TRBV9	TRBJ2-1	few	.	CASSADKINEQFF	TGTGCCAGCAGCGCCGACAAAATCAATGAGCAGTTCTTC
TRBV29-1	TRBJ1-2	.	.	CSVDSYGYTF	TGCAGCGTTGACTCCTATGGCTACACCTTC
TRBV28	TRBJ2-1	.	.	CASSLRWNEQFF	TGTGCCAGCAGTTTGCGTTGGAATGAGCAGTTCTTC
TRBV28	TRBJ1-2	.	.	CAIYVGGHGYTF	TGTGCCATCTATGTGGGGGGGCATGGCTACACCTTC
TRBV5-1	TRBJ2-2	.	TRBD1	CASGAGGSHTGELFF	TGCGCCAGTGGGGCAGGGGGTTCTCACACCGGGGAGCTGTTTTTT
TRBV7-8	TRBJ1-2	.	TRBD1	CASSLGLQGNYGYTF	TGTGCCAGCAGCCTAGGCCTACAGGGGAACTATGGCTACACCTTC
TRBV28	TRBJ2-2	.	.	CASSRMTGPTGELFF	TGTGCCAGCAGCCGGATGACAGGACCCACCGGGGAGCTGTTTTTT
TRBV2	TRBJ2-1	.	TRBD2	CASNGGSGRDEQFF	TGTGCCAGCAATGGGGGAAGCGGGAGAGATGAGCAGTTCTTC
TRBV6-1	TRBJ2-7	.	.	CASTSVYEQYF	TGTGCCAGCACTAGCGTCTACGAGCAGTACTTC
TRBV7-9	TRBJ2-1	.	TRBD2	CASSFSAGRKNNEQFF	TGTGCCAGCAGCTTCTCAGCGGGAAGGAAAAACAATGAGCAGTTCTTC
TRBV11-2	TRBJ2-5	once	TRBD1	CASSLGVTGVRETQYF	TGTGCCAGCAGCTTAGGGGTAACAGGGGTCCGAGAGACCCAGTACTTC
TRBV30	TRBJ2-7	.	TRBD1	CAWRRDRGSEQYF	TGTGCCTGGAGACGGGACAGAGGTTCCGAGCAGTACTTC
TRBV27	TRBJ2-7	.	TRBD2	CASSKTSGRAGEQYF	TGTGCCAGCAGTAAGACTAGCGGGAGGGCGGGTGAGCAGTACTTC
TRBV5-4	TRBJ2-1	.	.	CASSLDSSSYNEQFF	TGTGCCAGCAGCCTCGACTCCAGCTCCTACAATGAGCAGTTCTTC
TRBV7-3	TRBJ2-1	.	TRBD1	CASSLSGGQFF	TGTGCCAGCAGCTTATCAGGGGGGCAGTTCTTC
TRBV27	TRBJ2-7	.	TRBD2	CASPTGTSDSYEQYF	TGTGCCAGCCCAACCGGGACTAGCGACTCCTACGAGCAGTACTTC
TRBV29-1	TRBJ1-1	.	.	CSVAQAGTEAFF	TGCAGCGTCGCCCAGGCTGGCACTGAAGCTTTCTTT
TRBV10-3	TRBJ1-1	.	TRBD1	CAISEDRATEAFF	TGTGCCATCAGTGAGGACAGGGCCACTGAAGCTTTCTTT
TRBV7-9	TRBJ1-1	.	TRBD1	CASSSRQGFPSDTEAFF	TGTGCCAGCAGCTCAAGACAGGGATTCCCCTCCGACACTGAAGCTTTCTTT
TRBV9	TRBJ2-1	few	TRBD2	CASSPLTSGTRYYNEQFF	TGTGCCAGCAGCCCCTTGACTAGCGGGACCCGTTACTACAATGAGCAGTTCTTC
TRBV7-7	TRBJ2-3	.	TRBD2	CASSPGLAGGRDTQYF	TGTGCCAGCAGCCCGGGACTAGCGGGAGGCCGAGATACGCAGTATTTT
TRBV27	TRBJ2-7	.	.	CASYPTYRQILPGQYF	TGTGCCAGCTATCCCACATACCGACAGATTCTTCCAGGGCAGTACTTC
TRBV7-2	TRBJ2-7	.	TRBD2	CASSLTTSGVLSYEQYF	TGTGCCAGCAGCTTAACTACTAGCGGGGTCCTCTCCTACGAGCAGTACTTC
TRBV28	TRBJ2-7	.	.	CASSFLRGEQYF	TGTGCCAGCAGTTTCCTAAGAGGCGAGCAGTACTTC
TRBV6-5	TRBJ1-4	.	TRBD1	CASRPPGQVEKLFF	TGTGCCAGCAGACCACCGGGACAGGTTGAAAAACTGTTTTTT